This T cell receptor beta chain emerged from a study of vaccination and CD4 T cells after COVID-19. Across the study: Four females and six males made up the convalescents, with two Hispanic. Post-vaccination specimens were collected at a median of roughly 65 days following dose two (range 14 to 241).

This clonotype is classed as medium-sized. Its antigen is as yet unknown. The Oncomine TCR Beta short-read assay was what sequenced the DNA obtained from cultured CD4+ T cells. MiXCR was run by TCRdb on the PCR reads, yielding one entry per CDR3 protein. The profile shows a few thousand distinct CDR3 sequences, about 25% of them singletons. With V trimmed by 5 bases and J by 8 bases, 7 bases remained unmatched. This CDR3 has 13 amino acids. Germline assignment: CDR1 SEHNR and CDR2 FQNEAQ (reference sequence). Treatment given: roughly ten-day PBMC culture with coronavirus spike peptide pools or control peptides (ViraFEST assay). Negative-selection isolation of CD4+ T cells was performed after around ten days of culture.

This clonotype was sampled from a human donor who had recovered from COVID-19. The chain links TRBV7-9 to TRBJ1-2; 8 nucleotides match TRBD1. The source material was CD4+ T cells from blood, cultured in vitro, sampled after SARS-CoV-2 vaccination. The CDR3 is CASSVTGEGGYTF. CDR3 nucleotide sequence: TGTGCCAGCAGCGTGACAGGGGAGGGAGGCTACACCTTC.